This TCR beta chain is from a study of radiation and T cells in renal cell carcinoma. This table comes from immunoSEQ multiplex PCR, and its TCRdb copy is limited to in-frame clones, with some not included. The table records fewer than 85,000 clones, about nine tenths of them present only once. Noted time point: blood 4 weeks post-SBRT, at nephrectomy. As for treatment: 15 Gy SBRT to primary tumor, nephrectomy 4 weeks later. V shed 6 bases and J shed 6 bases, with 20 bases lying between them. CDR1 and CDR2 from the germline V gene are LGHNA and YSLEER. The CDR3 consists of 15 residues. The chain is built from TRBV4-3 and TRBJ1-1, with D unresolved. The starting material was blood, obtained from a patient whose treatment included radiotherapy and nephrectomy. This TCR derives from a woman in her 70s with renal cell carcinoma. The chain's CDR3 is CASRINLRAVAEAFF. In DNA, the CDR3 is TGCGCCAGCAGAATCAATTTGAGGGCGGTGGCTGAAGCTTTCTTT.